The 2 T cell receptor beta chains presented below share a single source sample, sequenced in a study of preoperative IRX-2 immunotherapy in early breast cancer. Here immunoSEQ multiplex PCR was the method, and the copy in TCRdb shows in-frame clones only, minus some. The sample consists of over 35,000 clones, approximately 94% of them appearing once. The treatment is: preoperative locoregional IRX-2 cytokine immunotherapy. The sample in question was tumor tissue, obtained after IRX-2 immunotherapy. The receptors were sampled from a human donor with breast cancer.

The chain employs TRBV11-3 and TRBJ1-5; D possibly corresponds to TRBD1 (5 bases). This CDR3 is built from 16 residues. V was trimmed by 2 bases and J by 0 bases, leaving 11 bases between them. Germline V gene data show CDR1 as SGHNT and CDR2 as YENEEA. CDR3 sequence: CASSLRGTYSNQPQHF. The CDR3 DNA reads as TGTGCCAGCAGCTTACGTGGGACTTATAGCAATCAGCCCCAGCATTTT.

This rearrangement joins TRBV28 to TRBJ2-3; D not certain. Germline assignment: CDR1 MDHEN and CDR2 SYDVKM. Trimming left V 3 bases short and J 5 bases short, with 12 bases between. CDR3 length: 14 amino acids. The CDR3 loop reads CASSLVGLGDTQYF. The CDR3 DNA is TGTGCCAGCAGTTTGGTGGGGTTAGGAGATACGCAGTATTTT.